This TCR beta chain appears in the sequencing data of a study of T cell responses to AZD1222 COVID-19 vaccine. The study pooled second doses at about 4 or about 12 weeks. Assay used: immunoSEQ multiplex PCR; TCRdb lists only in-frame clones, some missing. The table has some 150,000 clones, more than 90% seen once. Source: peripheral blood, taken 28 days after the second AZD1222 dose. The sequence came from an adult who received the AZD1222 COVID-19 vaccine.

The CDR3: CASSRASNQPQHF. For the CDR3, the DNA is TGTGCCAGCAGCCGTGCCAGCAATCAGCCCCAGCATTTT. V usage is TRBV7-2 and J usage is TRBJ1-5; D gene uncertain. Between the trimmed V and J ends, which lost 5 bases and 1 base, there was a span of 6 bases. The CDR3 covers 13 residues. Germline V gene data show CDR1 as SGHTA and CDR2 as FQGNSA.